This T cell receptor beta chain was observed in a study of blood T cell repertoires in COVID-19. The germline gives CDR1 LGHDT, CDR2 YNNKEL (reference sequence). The CDR3 is 15 residues long. V lost 3 bases and J 2 bases, leaving 12 bases between the germline ends. How the authors handled the data: Estimated nucleated cell counts came from reference gene primer amplification. Profiled with immunoSEQ multiplex PCR; TCRdb holds only in-frame clones, not every one. Clonal size and the V and J genes are those of that table, whereas D and trimming came from the DNA. The sample records 200,000 to 300,000 clones, about 90% being singletons.

V is TRBV3-1 (or the pseudogene TRBV3-2) and J is TRBJ2-3, with TRBD2 as a possible D gene (6 bases). The clonotype comes from a man in his sixties who had recovered from COVID-19. The material sequenced was peripheral blood. The CDR3 spells CASSHRDFTTDTQYF. The CDR3, as DNA: TGTGCCAGCAGCCACAGGGACTTTACCACAGATACGCAGTATTTT.